This T cell receptor beta chain was recovered during a study of early stage breast cancer tumors. Across the study: Of 15 to 20 invasive breast tumors, twelve were hormone receptor-positive, HER2-negative. Study-wide results and caveats: Unsorted bulk genomic DNA sequencing lacked pairing and functional marker data.

Each sample had two DNA replicates, about 0.5 ug blood or around 1.5 ug tissue. The assay was immunoSEQ multiplex PCR, and TCRdb's table has in-frame clones only and misses some. This sample yields tens of thousands of clones, of which more than 70% are seen a single time; just under 3.5% belongs to the top ten. Trimming left V 3 bases short and J 3 bases short, with 13 bases between. The CDR3 loop spans 15 amino acids. The germline V gene has CDR1 LGHNA and CDR2 YNFKEQ. With regard to this clone: Its matching antigen is unknown.

This receptor was taken from a person aged 35-50 years with breast cancer. This chain connects TRBV4-2 to TRBJ2-3; tentative D call: TRBD2 (5 bases). The material sequenced was blood. The CDR3: CASSQRSGWTDTQYF. DNA of the CDR3: TGTGCCAGCAGCCAGAGGTCGGGATGGACAGATACGCAGTATTTT.